This entry lists 23 T cell receptor beta chains sequenced from one sample in a study of T cell repertoires in cytomegalovirus infection. Each CDR3 protein gets one entry after TCRdb re-called the reads with MiXCR. Here the sample spans about 140,000 distinct CDR3 sequences, 5% to 6.5% being singletons. Sequencing used PBMCs. The receptors come from a human donor in good health (CMV status not recorded). Some clones in this sample may be carry-over from other donors' samples.

Many counts were recorded for this clonotype. The chain joins TRBV20-1 to TRBJ1-2, with TRBD1 matching over 8 bases. The CDR3 runs to 14 residues. Trimming at V came to 6 bases and at J to 4 bases, leaving 10 bases not matched to a gene. Looked up from germline, CDR1 is DFQATT and CDR2 is SNEGSKA (reference sequence). CDR3 coding DNA: TGCAGTGCGCAATCCAGGGGGCGCAGCTATGGCTACACCTTC. This gives the protein CSAQSRGRSYGYTF.

The CDR3 sequence: CASSLQGATDTQYF. DNA of the CDR3: TGTGCCAGCAGCCTACAGGGGGCCACAGATACGCAGTATTTT. V is TRBV7-9 and J is TRBJ2-3; 9 bases align to TRBD1. Germline V gene data show CDR1 as SEHNR and CDR2 as FQNEAQ (reference sequence). The V gene end was trimmed by 5 bases and the J gene end by 2 bases; junction bases not matched to a gene: 2. This CDR3 is built from 14 residues.

This clonotype has ten or more counts. J is TRBJ1-2 and V is TRBV12-3 or TRBV12-4; TRBD1 agrees at 7 bases. This CDR3 contains 14 residues. V lost 3 bases and J lost 5; bases outside the gene matches: 6. CDR3 in DNA: TGTGCCAGCAGTTTGTTGACAGGGTCATATGGCTACACCTTC. Amino acid sequence: CASSLLTGSYGYTF.

This clonotype was seen repeatedly, ten times or more. Written as DNA, the CDR3 is TGTGCCAGCAGCTTAGCGGACGGCACTGAAGCTTTCTTT. Its translation: CASSLADGTEAFF. This sequence joins TRBV7-2 and TRBJ1-1, with D unclear. Trimming shortened V by 0 bases and J by 4 bases, and 6 bases separated the two germline ends. This CDR3 region has 13 residues. Germline V lookup: CDR1 SGHTA, CDR2 FQGNSA.

The table lists this clonotype with many counts. The chain carries TRBV7-3 and TRBJ2-1; D is perhaps TRBD1 or TRBD2 (5 bases each). The CDR3 sequence is 15 residues long. Trimming cost V 6 bases and J 0 bases, with 12 bases left between them. Germline V CDR1 and CDR2: SGHTA, FQGTGA. The CDR3 here is CASSPGTRSYNEQFF. For the CDR3, the DNA is TGTGCCAGCAGTCCCGGGACCCGCTCCTACAATGAGCAGTTCTTC.

The table lists this clonotype with many counts. The chain uses TRBV11-2 and TRBJ2-6; D perhaps matches TRBD1 (6 bases). The germline V and J ends were trimmed by 5 bases and 2 bases, with 10 bases remaining between them. Germline V CDR1 and CDR2: SGHAT, FQNNGV. This CDR3 is built from 15 residues. The CDR3 sequence: CASSRTVTGANVLTF. CDR3 nucleotides: TGTGCCAGCAGCCGGACAGTCACTGGGGCCAACGTCCTGACTTTC.

In this sample, this clonotype turned up a few times. The chain recombines TRBV6-4 with TRBJ1-5; no clear D. The CDR3 loop spans 11 amino acids. Germline V gene lookup returns CDR1 MRHNA and CDR2 SNTAGT. CDR3 region: CAVTDFRPQHF. In nucleotides, the CDR3 is TGTGCGGTGACGGACTTCCGGCCCCAGCATTTT.

This clonotype was seen repeatedly, ten times or more. CDR3 protein: CASSFGMNTEAFF. CDR3 in DNA: TGTGCCAGCAGCTTTGGGATGAACACTGAAGCTTTCTTT. This chain uses TRBV7-3 with TRBJ1-1, with D unresolved. V was clipped by 3 bases and J by 0 bases, with 5 bases between them. This CDR3 has 13 residues. Germline values: CDR1 SGHTA, CDR2 FQGTGA.

The rearrangement uses TRBV2 and TRBJ1-3; a weak D match, TRBD1 (5 bases). The CDR3 runs to 16 residues. The germline V gene encodes CDR1 SNHLY and CDR2 FYNNEI. V was shortened by 3 bases and J by 0 bases, with 12 bases between the two germline ends. The CDR3 here is CASSEGRTPSGNTIYF. CDR3 nucleotide sequence: TGTGCCAGCAGTGAGGGACGGACTCCCTCTGGAAACACCATATATTTT.

This chain connects TRBV29-1 to TRBJ2-1; no clear D gene. Germline V lookup: CDR1 SQVTM, CDR2 ANQGSEA. V was clipped by 1 base and J by 6 bases, with 13 bases between them. The length of the CDR3 is 14 residues. The DNA for the CDR3 is TGCAGCGTTGAAGGATATACGGGCGCCAATGAGCAGTTCTTC. This translates into CSVEGYTGANEQFF.

The table lists this clonotype with many counts. This chain links TRBV7-2 with TRBJ1-2, with no clear D. Germline CDR1 SGHTA, CDR2 FQGNSA. Deletions cut 0 bases from V and 3 bases from J, with 11 bases between. The CDR3 is 15 residues long. The CDR3: CASSLASSGYYGYTF. CDR3 DNA sequence: TGTGCCAGCAGCTTAGCTAGCAGCGGCTACTATGGCTACACCTTC.

This clonotype came up many times. The chain is built from TRBV12-3 or TRBV12-4 and TRBJ2-2; TRBD1 matches 12 bases. V shed 6 bases, J shed 2 bases, and the junction held 7 bases outside the gene matches. CDR3 size: 17 residues. In DNA form, the CDR3 reads TGTGCCAGCAGCCCCGCGGGACAGGGGGCAAACACCGGGGAGCTGTTTTTT. This sequence encodes CASSPAGQGANTGELFF.

This clonotype has at least ten counts. The rearrangement uses TRBV4-2 and TRBJ2-7, with 10 bases identical to TRBD2. Germline V gene sequence: CDR1 LGHNA, CDR2 YNFKEQ. The CDR3 runs to 15 residues. V gave up 5 bases and J gave up 0 bases; unmatched junction bases: 4. The CDR3 coding sequence is TGTGCCAGCAGCTCAAGGACTAGCGGCTCCTACGAGCAGTACTTC. Protein product: CASSSRTSGSYEQYF.

Many counts were recorded for this clonotype. This sequence joins TRBV11-2 and TRBJ2-2; weak D call: TRBD2 (7 bases). CDR3 length: 15 amino acids. Germline V gene sequence: CDR1 SGHAT, CDR2 FQNNGV. Trimming shortened V by 3 bases and J by 6 bases, and 14 bases separated the two germline ends. The CDR3 DNA sequence: TGTGCCAGCAGCTTTCGAGGGGGGGCCGCCGGGGAGCTGTTTTTT. Residues: CASSFRGGAAGELFF.

The table lists this clonotype with a few counts. The J gene is TRBJ1-2, the V gene TRBV15, with no clear D. The germline V gene has CDR1 LNHNV and CDR2 YYDKDF (reference sequence). V gave up 0 bases and J gave up 4 bases, with 21 bases separating them. The CDR3 runs to 18 residues. CDR3 coding DNA: TGTGCCACCAGCAGAGATGGGCGGGCCACGCACTTCACCTATGGCTACACCTTC. Amino acids: CATSRDGRATHFTYGYTF.

This clonotype has ten or more counts. This chain uses TRBV6-2 or TRBV6-3 with TRBJ2-1, with TRBD2 matching over 8 bases. CDR1 is MNHEY and CDR2 is SVGEGT in the germline V gene. The CDR3 totals 13 residues. J lost 9 bases, V lost 7 bases, and 8 bases had no gene match. The CDR3 DNA reads TGTGCCAGCACCCTCGCCGGGGGGGCTGAGCAGTTCTTC. Its protein is CASTLAGGAEQFF.

This clonotype was seen ten or more times. This CDR3 is CASRRWGQSMNTEAFF. The CDR3 nucleotides are TGTGCCAGCAGGAGGTGGGGACAGAGCATGAACACTGAAGCTTTCTTT. The chain combines TRBV28 with TRBJ1-1; 7 nucleotides align to TRBD1. Germline CDR1 is MDHEN and CDR2 is SYDVKM. V gave up 6 bases and J gave up 0 bases; unmatched junction bases: 10. The CDR3 covers 16 residues.

The rearrangement links TRBV10-3 to TRBJ2-3; TRBD2 is a possible D gene (5 bases). The V end lost 6 bases, the J end lost 2 bases, and 12 bases lay between the germline ends. Germline values: CDR1 ENHRY, CDR2 SYGVKD. This CDR3 region has 14 residues. The CDR3 reads CAISQDSSTDTQYF. The CDR3 DNA reads as TGTGCCATCAGCCAGGACTCCTCCACAGATACGCAGTATTTT.

This clonotype was observed many times. The V and J genes are TRBV12-3 or TRBV12-4 and TRBJ1-6; D unresolved. Trimming shortened V by 6 bases and J by 7 bases, and 22 bases separated the two germline ends. The CDR3 loop spans 17 amino acids. The CDR3 DNA reads as TGTGCCAGCAGGCCTGGGTCCGCGACTGTTGTGAATTCACCCCTCCACTTT. Translation gives CASRPGSATVVNSPLHF.

The CDR3 protein is CASSTTERTVYEQFF. The CDR3 DNA follows: TGTGCCAGCAGCACTACGGAGCGAACTGTGTATGAGCAGTTCTTC. The V gene is TRBV11-1, the J gene TRBJ2-1; D is uncertain. Germline V gene sequence: CDR1 SGHAT, CDR2 FQDESV (reference sequence). Between the trimmed V and J ends, which lost 5 bases and 8 bases, there was a span of 19 bases. The CDR3 totals 15 residues.

In its sample, this clonotype was seen many times. The genes are TRBV7-8 and TRBJ1-1; D not certain. The V end lost 1 base, the J end lost 2 bases, and 14 bases lay between the germline ends. The CDR3 sequence is 16 residues long. From germline, CDR1 is SGHVS and CDR2 FQNEAQ. The CDR3 reads CASSLEPNGLNTEAFF. For the CDR3, the DNA is TGTGCCAGCAGCTTAGAGCCGAACGGACTTAACACTGAAGCTTTCTTT.

This clonotype was seen a handful of times. This chain joins TRBV29-1 and TRBJ1-3; weak D call: TRBD1 (5 bases). Trimming removed 3 bases at V and 6 bases at J, with 18 bases between. Per the germline V gene, CDR1 is SQVTM and CDR2 is ANQGSEA. This CDR3 region has 15 residues. Written as DNA, the CDR3 is TGCAGCGTTGATGATCCCGGACACGGTATAAACACCATATATTTT. It specifies CSVDDPGHGINTIYF.

Ten or more counts support this clonotype. The rearrangement links TRBV7-2 to TRBJ1-6; TRBD1 matches 9 bases. The CDR3 spans 15 residues. Germline loops: CDR1 SGHTA, CDR2 FQGNSA. The V and J ends lost 6 bases and 9 bases, in that order; junction bases with no gene match: 9. The CDR3 DNA reads TGTGCCAGCAGACGCCTCCGGGACAGGGTTTCACCCCTCCACTTT. It codes for CASRRLRDRVSPLHF.